These T cell receptor beta chains were read from a single sample in a study of blood T cell repertoires in COVID-19. Measured with immunoSEQ multiplex PCR; TCRdb has only the in-frame clones, and not every one. The sample lists about 130,000 clones, almost 85% occurring once. The sequenced sample consisted of peripheral blood. The receptor set was obtained from a man in his sixties with acute or convalescent COVID-19. The CDR3 runs from the conserved cysteine through the conserved F or W. The D gene is left open where the match is weak. Clone size is shown for a subset of rows, as once, few, many or a class of expanded clone.

CDR3: CASSSGVNEQFF
DNA: TGTGCCAGCAGCTCCGGGGTCAATGAGCAGTTCTTC
size: -
D: -
V: TRBV11-2
J: TRBJ2-1

CDR3: CASRRTENEKLFF
DNA: TGTGCCAGCAGGAGGACAGAGAATGAAAAACTGTTTTTT
size: once
D: -
V: TRBV7-9
J: TRBJ1-4

CDR3: CASSVETTANTGELFF
DNA: TGTGCCAGCAGCGTAGAAACAACCGCTAACACCGGGGAGCTGTTTTTT
size: -
D: -
V: TRBV9
J: TRBJ2-2

CDR3: CASTLRGTGPGTSFGETQYF
DNA: TGTGCCAGCACCCTGCGCGGGACAGGGCCCGGGACTAGTTTTGGGGAGACCCAGTACTTC
size: -
D: -
V: TRBV13
J: TRBJ2-5

CDR3: CASSRTARDTEAFF
DNA: TGTGCCAGCAGCCGCACGGCGCGGGACACTGAAGCTTTCTTT
size: -
D: -
V: TRBV7-8
J: TRBJ1-1

CDR3: CASSRTRGLAGAYEQYF
DNA: TGTGCCAGCAGCCGCACAAGGGGACTAGCGGGAGCCTACGAGCAGTACTTC
size: once
D: TRBD2
V: TRBV5-6
J: TRBJ2-7

CDR3: CASRFTGGGEQYF
DNA: TGTGCCAGCAGGTTTACAGGGGGCGGCGAGCAGTACTTC
size: -
D: TRBD1
V: TRBV5-6
J: TRBJ2-7

CDR3: CASSVSPVSAPQETQYF
DNA: TGTGCCAGCAGCGTATCCCCAGTATCCGCTCCGCAAGAGACCCAGTACTTC
size: -
D: -
V: TRBV9
J: TRBJ2-5

CDR3: CAWSVRGSSGNTIYF
DNA: TGTGCCTGGAGTGTCAGGGGCTCTTCTGGAAACACCATATATTTT
size: -
D: -
V: TRBV30
J: TRBJ1-3

CDR3: CATGGLAGGQETQYF
DNA: TGTGCCACCGGCGGGCTAGCGGGGGGACAGGAGACCCAGTACTTC
size: -
D: TRBD2
V: TRBV24-1
J: TRBJ2-5

CDR3: CASSLYSGIDQPQHF
DNA: TGTGCCAGCAGTCTTTATTCAGGAATCGATCAGCCCCAGCATTTT
size: once
D: -
V: TRBV6-5
J: TRBJ1-5

CDR3: CASSVAGQKKETQYF
DNA: TGTGCCAGCAGCGTAGCTGGGCAGAAAAAAGAGACCCAGTACTTC
size: -
D: -
V: TRBV9
J: TRBJ2-5

CDR3: CASSSTGVSPLHF
DNA: TGTGCCAGCAGCTCGACAGGGGTTTCACCCCTCCACTTT
size: -
D: TRBD1
V: TRBV5-5
J: TRBJ1-6

CDR3: CASSPSGGPSYEQYF
DNA: TGTGCCAGCAGTCCTAGCGGGGGGCCCTCCTACGAGCAGTACTTC
size: -
D: TRBD2
V: TRBV28
J: TRBJ2-7

CDR3: CASSGTSGRNTYNEQFF
DNA: TGTGCCAGCAGTGGTACTAGCGGGAGGAATACCTACAATGAGCAGTTCTTC
size: -
D: TRBD2
V: TRBV2
J: TRBJ2-1

CDR3: CASTKQGAALAGVYEQYF
DNA: TGCGCCAGCACAAAACAGGGGGCCGCACTAGCGGGGGTTTACGAGCAGTACTTC
size: -
D: TRBD2
V: TRBV5-1
J: TRBJ2-7

CDR3: CSVAGQGVLNIQYF
DNA: TGCAGCGTCGCGGGACAGGGGGTCTTAAACATTCAGTACTTC
size: -
D: TRBD1
V: TRBV29-1
J: TRBJ2-4

CDR3: CASSSDRANQPQHF
DNA: TGTGCCAGCAGTTCCGACAGGGCCAATCAGCCCCAGCATTTT
size: once
D: TRBD1
V: TRBV6-6
J: TRBJ1-5

CDR3: CATSDRQIGRETQYF
DNA: TGTGCCACCAGTGACCGTCAGATCGGCAGGGAGACCCAGTACTTC
size: -
D: -
V: TRBV24-1
J: TRBJ2-5

CDR3: CASRAGDPGGDGYTF
DNA: TGTGCCAGCAGAGCGGGGGACCCAGGGGGGGACGGCTACACCTTC
size: -
D: TRBD1
V: TRBV6-5
J: TRBJ1-2

CDR3: CASSSPLTGEKLFF
DNA: TGTGCCAGCAGTTCCCCGCTAACGGGTGAAAAACTGTTTTTT
size: once
D: -
V: TRBV6-6
J: TRBJ1-4

CDR3: CASSYFRADTQYF
DNA: TGTGCCAGTAGTTATTTCAGGGCAGATACGCAGTATTTT
size: -
D: -
V: TRBV19
J: TRBJ2-3

CDR3: CASSFLSRSLNTEAFF
DNA: TGTGCCAGCAGCTTCCTCTCGAGAAGCCTGAACACTGAAGCTTTCTTT
size: -
D: -
V: TRBV5-6
J: TRBJ1-1

CDR3: CASSHALGSSSYEQYF
DNA: TGTGCCAGCAGCCACGCCCTGGGGAGTAGCTCCTACGAGCAGTACTTC
size: few
D: -
V: TRBV7-9
J: TRBJ2-7

CDR3: CAWSVLLASLNEQFF
DNA: TGTGCCTGGAGTGTACTGCTAGCTAGTTTGAATGAGCAGTTCTTC
size: -
D: -
V: TRBV30
J: TRBJ2-1

CDR3: CASSIRGYNEQFF
DNA: TGTGCCAGTAGTATACGCGGCTACAATGAGCAGTTCTTC
size: -
D: -
V: TRBV19
J: TRBJ2-1

CDR3: CSVEIGAGGYGYTF
DNA: TGCAGCGTTGAAATAGGGGCAGGGGGCTATGGCTACACCTTC
size: -
D: TRBD1
V: TRBV29-1
J: TRBJ1-2

CDR3: CASSPTDSTEAFF
DNA: TGTGCCAGCTCACCAACGGACAGCACTGAAGCTTTCTTT
size: -
D: -
V: TRBV18
J: TRBJ1-1

CDR3: CASTHGTGGSSYNSPLHF
DNA: TGCGCCAGCACCCACGGGACAGGGGGGAGCTCCTATAATTCACCCCTCCACTTT
size: -
D: TRBD1
V: TRBV5-1
J: TRBJ1-6

CDR3: CASSAPRGGGSRNSPLHF
DNA: TGTGCCAGCAGTGCGCCCAGAGGGGGGGGCAGCCGAAATTCACCCCTCCACTTT
size: -
D: -
V: TRBV2
J: TRBJ1-6

CDR3: CASSFAGVQYF
DNA: TGTGCCAGCAGCTTCGCAGGGGTGCAGTACTTC
size: few
D: -
V: TRBV5-5
J: TRBJ2-7

CDR3: CASSLTGGPAGELFF
DNA: TGTGCCAGCAGCTTGACAGGGGGCCCCGCCGGGGAGCTGTTTTTT
size: -
D: TRBD1
V: TRBV7-3
J: TRBJ2-2

CDR3: CASSLTRTKPYEQYF
DNA: TGTGCCAGCAGCTTAACTAGGACCAAACCCTACGAGCAGTACTTC
size: -
D: -
V: TRBV7-2
J: TRBJ2-7

CDR3: CASSLAGLARNTQYF
DNA: TGTGCCAGCAGCTTAGCCGGCCTAGCTCGAAATACGCAGTATTTT
size: -
D: -
V: TRBV13
J: TRBJ2-3

CDR3: CSAAGGQETQYF
DNA: TGCAGCGCAGCAGGGGGTCAAGAGACCCAGTACTTC
size: -
D: TRBD1
V: TRBV29-1
J: TRBJ2-5

CDR3: CASSMRGGRGNQPQHF
DNA: TGTGCCAGTAGTATGAGGGGGGGAAGGGGCAATCAGCCCCAGCATTTT
size: -
D: -
V: TRBV19
J: TRBJ1-5

CDR3: CASSLDGGGQVSYEQYF
DNA: TGTGCCAGCAGCTTAGATGGAGGAGGACAGGTCTCTTACGAGCAGTACTTC
size: -
D: TRBD1
V: TRBV11-2
J: TRBJ2-7

CDR3: CAWSVGRGPHEQYF
DNA: TGTGCCTGGAGTGTTGGCAGGGGGCCCCACGAGCAGTACTTC
size: -
D: TRBD1
V: TRBV30
J: TRBJ2-7

CDR3: CASSPLGTGGSEQYF
DNA: TGTGCCAGTAGTCCCCTCGGGACAGGGGGATCCGAGCAGTACTTC
size: -
D: TRBD1
V: TRBV19
J: TRBJ2-7

CDR3: CASSLAGQGAYEQYF
DNA: TGTGCCAGCAGCTTGGCGGGACAGGGGGCCTACGAGCAGTACTTC
size: once
D: TRBD1
V: TRBV5-6
J: TRBJ2-7

CDR3: CSATTQDTQYF
DNA: TGCAGTGCCACTACGCAAGATACGCAGTATTTT
size: -
D: -
V: TRBV20-1
J: TRBJ2-3

CDR3: CASSIGPSGRRTDTQYF
DNA: TGTGCCAGTAGTATCGGCCCTAGCGGTAGGAGAACAGATACGCAGTATTTT
size: -
D: TRBD2
V: TRBV19
J: TRBJ2-3